This T cell receptor beta chain stems from a study of blood T cell repertoires in COVID-19. How the authors handled the data: Amplification of reference gene primers provided the estimated nucleated cell counts. Assay used: immunoSEQ multiplex PCR; TCRdb lists only in-frame clones, some missing. V and J calls and clone size follow that table, whereas D and trimming were derived from the DNA. The sample has roughly 87,000 clones; about 91% are singletons. The source material was peripheral blood. The sequence was collected from a man aged 55 to 70 with acute or convalescent COVID-19.

The CDR3 DNA sequence: TGCGCCAGCAGCACCGGGACAGGGTTTGAAAAACTGTTTTTT. Translating it yields CASSTGTGFEKLFF. The genes are TRBV10-2 and TRBJ1-4, with TRBD1 identical over 9 bases. CDR1 is WSHSY and CDR2 is SAAADI in the germline V gene. Trimming at V came to 6 bases and at J to 7 bases, leaving 6 bases not matched to a gene. The CDR3 is 14 residues long.